The clone carrying this T cell receptor (beta chain) was found a few times. Its antigen is still unknown. The data are from a study of T-cell memory formation after mild COVID-19. Overall study findings and caveats: Prior to infection, memory already included some responding clones, suggesting cross-reactive memory joined. Contracting clones, day 15 to 85, had balanced CD4/CD8, and later expanders favored CD4+. CM and EM subsets held most contracting CD4+ clones; EMRA held CD8+ ones.

With V trimmed by 6 bases and J by 1 base, 5 bases remained unmatched. The CDR3 is made up of 13 amino acids. CDR1 and CDR2 from the germline V gene are SQVTM and ANQGSEA. cDNA libraries for TCR alpha and TCR beta, carrying sample barcodes and UMIs, came from 5'RACE with constant-segment primers. TCRdb re-called the 5' RACE reads through MiXCR, storing one row per CDR3 protein. The repertoire holds 530,000 or so distinct CDR3 sequences, with 15% to 20% as singletons. This TCR derives from an adult woman who had mild COVID-19 (a few samples of this study predate the infection). Cell type and time point are not known. What was sequenced was PBMCs or a T cell subset sorted from them (not recorded which). The chain recombines TRBV29-1 with TRBJ1-1, with TRBD1 matching 7 bases. DNA for the CDR3: TGCAGCGTATCAGACAGGGCGAACACTGAAGCTTTCTTT. This sequence encodes CSVSDRANTEAFF. The whole variable domain, filled in from reference TRBV29-1 and TRBJ1-1, reads SAVISQKPSRDICQRGTSLTIQCQVDSQVTMMFWYRQQPGQSLTLIATANQGSEATYESGFVIDKFPISRPNLTFSTLTVSNMSPEDSSIYLCSVSDRANTEAFFGQGTRLTVV.